This TCR beta chain derives from a study of identical twins. Healthy Caucasians were all of the donors. Study-level findings and limits: Twins' excess sharing was less marked for out-of-frame beta sequences. For cord blood, abundant beta clonotypes had fewer insertions, unlike memory repertoires, which showed none.

The CDR3 length is 13 residues. Germline V gives CDR1 MNHNS, CDR2 SASEGT. V lost 11 bases to trimming and J lost 0 bases, with 11 bases between them. A remark on this clonotype: Antigen specificity is unknown.

Template switching added a universal primer binding site, and final cDNA carried unique molecular identifiers. MiXCR, run by TCRdb on the 5' RACE reads, gives a single entry per CDR3 protein. The sample holds 700,000 or so distinct CDR3 sequences, 8% to 9% seen once. The sample was also reused in another study, on yellow fever vaccine responses in identical twins.

This sequence was found in a woman aged 18-29 years in good health. This chain uses TRBV6-1 with TRBJ2-1, with D unresolved. The sample was PBMCs. CDR3 sequence reads: CACARSSYNEQFF. In DNA form, the CDR3 reads TGTGCCTGCGCGCGGAGCTCCTACAATGAGCAGTTCTTC.